These T cell receptor beta chains were read from a single sample in a study of Graves' ophthalmopathy and Graves' hyperthyroidism. MiXCR was run by TCRdb on the multiplex PCR reads, yielding one entry per CDR3 protein. Of a few hundred thousand distinct CDR3 sequences listed, approximately 35% are singletons. Input material: peripheral blood or thyroid tissue (not recorded which). These receptors all come from an adult man with Graves' hyperthyroidism. Each CDR3 is given with its conserved first and last residue. The D gene is left open where the match is weak. Clone size appears in some rows only: once, few, many, or a class for an expanded clone.

.	TRBV6-1	few	TRBJ1-3	TGTGCCAGCAGTCCCCAGCCAGCGGGAACGGCCGGAAACACCATATATTTT	CASSPQPAGTAGNTIYF
.	TRBV10-3	.	TRBJ2-2	TGTGCCATCAGTTACTTGAACACCGGGGAGCTGTTTTTT	CAISYLNTGELFF
.	TRBV20-1	many	TRBJ2-3	TGCAGTGCCGCTGGGATCATCGGAGATACGCAGTATTTT	CSAAGIIGDTQYF
TRBD1	TRBV18	.	TRBJ1-1	TGTGCCAGCTCACAATGGACAGGGGTGACTGAAGCTTTCTTT	CASSQWTGVTEAFF
.	TRBV29-1	many	TRBJ2-6	TGCAGCGTTGAAAGGGTCTCTGGGGCCAACGTCCTGACTTTC	CSVERVSGANVLTF
.	TRBV10-3	few	TRBJ2-3	TGTGCCTGCGGGCAGGGAGTCAGCACAGATACGCAGTATTTT	CACGQGVSTDTQYF
.	TRBV28	few	TRBJ1-2	TGTGCCAGCAGTTTAAGCAGGGAAGGCTACACCTTC	CASSLSREGYTF
.	TRBV7-2	many	TRBJ1-5	TGTGCCAGCACCGCAAGGGGTAGCAATCAGCCCCAGCATTTT	CASTARGSNQPQHF
TRBD1	TRBV3-1	.	TRBJ1-5	TGTGCCAGCAGCCCCTCAGGGGGCGCGGGTCAGCCCCAGCATTTT	CASSPSGGAGQPQHF
.	TRBV5-6	many	TRBJ2-7	TGTGCCAGCAGCTTGCCAGGACCCTACGAGCAGTACTTC	CASSLPGPYEQYF
TRBD1	TRBV5-6	many	TRBJ1-5	TGTGCCAGCAGCTTCCGGGACAGGGGTAATCAGCCCCAGCATTTT	CASSFRDRGNQPQHF
.	TRBV7-8	many	TRBJ2-7	TGTGCCAGCAGCGCCAGCAGGGAATCCTACGAGCAGTACTTC	CASSASRESYEQYF
TRBD2	TRBV28	few	TRBJ2-7	TGTGCCAGCAGTTTAGGGGCGGGGGGCACCAACGAGCAGTACTTC	CASSLGAGGTNEQYF
TRBD2	TRBV6-5	.	TRBJ2-7	TGTGCCAGCAGTTCTATCTACCCTTCCGGGACTAGTTGGTACGAGCAGTACTTC	CASSSIYPSGTSWYEQYF
TRBD1	TRBV7-8	few	TRBJ2-2	TGTGCCTGGAGATGGACAGGGGGCGCGACCGGGGAGCTGTTTTTT	CAWRWTGGATGELFF
TRBD2	TRBV6-5	.	TRBJ2-7	TGTGCCAGCAGTGGGCCTAGCGGGGGGGCCTACGAGCAGTACTTC	CASSGPSGGAYEQYF
.	TRBV10-3	.	TRBJ2-2	TGTGCCATCAGGGGCGAGAACACCGGGGAGCTGTTTTTT	CAIRGENTGELFF
.	TRBV6-1	many	TRBJ2-5	TGTGCCAGCAGTCAAGTGGCCACCCCGTTAGAGACCCAGTACTTC	CASSQVATPLETQYF
TRBD1	TRBV29-1	many	TRBJ2-2	TGCAGCGTTTATTCCGGGACAGTGAACACCGGGGAGCTGTTTTTT	CSVYSGTVNTGELFF
.	TRBV10-3	.	TRBJ1-2	TGTGCCATCAGTGAGCGGTTTAGCGGGGGCGGCTACACCTTC	CAISERFSGGGYTF
.	TRBV5-1	many	TRBJ2-7	TGCGCCAGCAGCTTGGATGGCACTCAAGAGCAGTACTTC	CASSLDGTQEQYF
.	TRBV5-1	.	TRBJ2-2	TGCGCCAGCAGCTTGGAGGCGACAGGGACTACCGGGGAGCTGTTTTTT	CASSLEATGTTGELFF
.	TRBV2	.	TRBJ1-3	TGTGCCAGCAGTAGGGTACGGACCAACACCATATATTTT	CASSRVRTNTIYF
.	TRBV6-5	many	TRBJ1-3	TGTGCCAGCAAAAGGGACCTGTCTGGAAACACCATATATTTT	CASKRDLSGNTIYF
.	TRBV2	few	TRBJ1-1	TGTGCCAGCAGTTATCTACAGGGTGAAGCTTTCTTT	CASSYLQGEAFF
.	TRBV2	many	TRBJ2-5	TGTGCCACCTCTTTTGGGGCAGAAGAGACCCAGTACTTC	CATSFGAEETQYF
.	TRBV7-2	.	TRBJ2-3	TGTGCCAGCTTGATGACAGGTTTCACAGATACGCAGTATTTT	CASLMTGFTDTQYF
.	TRBV20-1	few	TRBJ2-3	TGCAGTGCTAGAGAGAGTAATTGGGGGGAAGATACGCAGTATTTT	CSARESNWGEDTQYF
.	TRBV6-2/TRBV6-3	.	TRBJ1-5	TGTGCCAGCAGGGCCCGACAGGAAAATCAGCCCCAGCATTTT	CASRARQENQPQHF
.	TRBV20-1	many	TRBJ2-7	TGCAGTGCTATGGGTCCTCCCGCTACTGGGCAGTACTTC	CSAMGPPATGQYF
.	TRBV5-6	many	TRBJ1-5	TGTGCCAGCAGCTTGTTCGCCGGTGAATGGCCCCAGCATTTT	CASSLFAGEWPQHF
.	TRBV6-6	many	TRBJ1-1	TGTGCCAGCAGTTACTCAGGGGCAGAAACTGAAGCTTTCTTT	CASSYSGAETEAFF
.	TRBV29-1	.	TRBJ2-7	TGCAGCGTTGGCGGGCAGTACTTC	CSVGGQYF
.	TRBV6-6	few	TRBJ1-1	TGTGCCAGCAGTTACTCGGCAGATTGGAGCACTGAAGCTTTCTTT	CASSYSADWSTEAFF
TRBD1	TRBV12-3/TRBV12-4	few	TRBJ1-4	TGTGCCAGCAGTTGGAGGGGGCCCACTAATGAAAAACTGTTTTTT	CASSWRGPTNEKLFF
.	TRBV4-2	.	TRBJ2-7	TGTGCCAGCAGCCAAGATCTCCCCTACGAGCAGTACTTC	CASSQDLPYEQYF
TRBD2	TRBV7-2	.	TRBJ2-7	TGTGCCAGCTTTCGGGGGGGCGACGAGCAGTACTTC	CASFRGGDEQYF
.	TRBV7-3	many	TRBJ2-7	TGTGCCAGCAGCTTAACTTTGCGGGGCGAGCAGTACTTC	CASSLTLRGEQYF
.	TRBV7-8	.	TRBJ1-2	TGTGCCAGCAGCTTAGAGCCCACTGGCCCCGGCTACACCTTC	CASSLEPTGPGYTF
.	TRBV15	many	TRBJ1-2	TGTGCCACCGGTGGCGTCAGGGAGCCTACTAACTATGGCTACACCTTC	CATGGVREPTNYGYTF
TRBD1	TRBV29-1	.	TRBJ1-4	TGCAGCGTTCGGGGACAGGGGGAGGAAAAACTGTTTTTT	CSVRGQGEEKLFF
.	TRBV20-1	many	TRBJ1-5	TGCAGTGCCAGTAGGGGGGCTGATCAGCCCCAGCATTTT	CSASRGADQPQHF
.	TRBV2	.	TRBJ2-3	TGTGCCAGCAGTGGGACTAGGGGGGATACGCAGTATTTT	CASSGTRGDTQYF
.	TRBV6-1	.	TRBJ2-1	TGTGCCAGCAGTTCCTTGGTACGTGGTGGGCAGTTCTTC	CASSSLVRGGQFF
.	TRBV2	many	TRBJ2-5	TGTGCCAGCAGTGAAAGGGGCCAAGAGACCCAGTACTTC	CASSERGQETQYF
TRBD2	TRBV4-1	few	TRBJ2-7	TGCGCCAGCAGCCAAGATTGGGGGGGGGACCTTCTTGACGAGCAGTACTTC	CASSQDWGGDLLDEQYF
.	TRBV7-6	many	TRBJ2-2	TGTGCCAGCAGCTTGGGGCTCAACCCAGCGGACACCGGGGAGCTGTTTTTT	CASSLGLNPADTGELFF
.	TRBV10-2	many	TRBJ2-7	TGCGCCACCATTATTCAGGGAGCGGCCACCTACGAGCAGTACTTC	CATIIQGAATYEQYF
TRBD1	TRBV2	.	TRBJ1-2	TGTGCCAGCAGTAAGGACAGGGGCGTCGACTATGGCTACACCTTC	CASSKDRGVDYGYTF